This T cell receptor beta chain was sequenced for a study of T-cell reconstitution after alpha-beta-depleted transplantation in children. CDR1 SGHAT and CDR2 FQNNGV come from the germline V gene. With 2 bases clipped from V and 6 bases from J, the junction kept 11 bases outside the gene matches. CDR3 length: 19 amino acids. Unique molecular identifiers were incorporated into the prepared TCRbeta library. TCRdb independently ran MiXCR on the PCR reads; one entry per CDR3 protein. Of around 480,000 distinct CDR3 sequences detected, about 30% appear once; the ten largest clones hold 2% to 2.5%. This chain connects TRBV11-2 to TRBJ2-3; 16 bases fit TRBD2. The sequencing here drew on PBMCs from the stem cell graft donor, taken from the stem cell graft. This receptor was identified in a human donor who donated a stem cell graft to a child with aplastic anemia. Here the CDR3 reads CASSLNPGTSGRAWDTQYF. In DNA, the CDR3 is TGTGCCAGCAGCTTAAACCCCGGGACTAGCGGGAGGGCCTGGGATACGCAGTATTTT. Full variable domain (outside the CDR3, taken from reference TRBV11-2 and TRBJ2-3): EAGVAQSPRYKIIEKRQSVAFWCNPISGHATLYWYQQILGQGPKLLIQFQNNGVVDDSQLPKDRFSAERLKGVDSTLKIQPAKLEDSAVYLCASSLNPGTSGRAWDTQYFGPGTRLTVL.